Below, 18 T cell receptor beta chains from the same sample are listed, as sequenced in a study of T-cell memory formation after mild COVID-19. TCRdb reanalysed the 5' RACE reads using MiXCR and keeps one entry per CDR3 protein. The repertoire holds 120,000 to 150,000 distinct CDR3 sequences, with roughly 6.2% as singletons. The sample comprised PBMCs or a T cell subset sorted from them (not recorded which). Receptor source: an adult woman who had mild COVID-19 (a few samples of this study predate the infection). Cell type and time point are not known.

This clonotype was seen many times. V gene TRBV6-6 combines with J gene TRBJ1-1; D is unresolved. The CDR3 is 16 residues long. V lost 4 bases and J lost 3, with 18 bases in between. Looked up from germline, CDR1 is MNHNY and CDR2 is SVGAGI (reference sequence). The CDR3 spells CASSSYHINSHTEAFF. Here the CDR3 DNA reads TGTGCCAGCAGTTCGTACCACATAAACTCGCACACTGAAGCTTTCTTT.

The sample holds many counts of this clonotype. V and J are TRBV7-9 and TRBJ1-1; D possibly corresponds to TRBD1 (6 bases). This CDR3 is built from 9 residues. From germline, CDR1 is SEHNR and CDR2 FQNEAQ (reference sequence). V dropped 10 bases and J dropped 11 bases, with 11 bases sitting between them. The CDR3 here is CAIRGGAFF. The DNA of the CDR3 is TGTGCCATTAGAGGGGGGGCTTTCTTT.

This clonotype was recorded many times. The V gene is TRBV15, the J gene TRBJ2-3; tentative D call: TRBD1 (5 bases). The CDR3 covers 16 residues. Germline CDR1 is LNHNV and CDR2 is YYDKDF (reference sequence). Trimming shortened V by 7 bases and J by 4 bases, and 21 bases separated the two germline ends. As DNA, the CDR3 is TGTGCCACCACCCCCAGAGCGCAGGGCAGAGCAGATACGCAGTATTTT. It translates to CATTPRAQGRADTQYF.

This clonotype has ten or more counts. The V call is TRBV29-1, the J call TRBJ1-1; possibly TRBD1 for D (5 bases). V was trimmed by 7 bases and J by 3 bases, leaving 15 bases between them. The CDR3 spans 13 residues. Looked up from germline, CDR1 is SQVTM and CDR2 is ANQGSEA. The CDR3 bases are TGCAGCGGTGGCCAGGGTGGGGACACTGAAGCTTTCTTT. Translated, it gives CSGGQGGDTEAFF.

This clonotype turned up a few times. This sequence joins TRBV27 and TRBJ2-7; D might be TRBD2 (5 bases). In germline, CDR1 is MNHEY, CDR2 SMNVEV (reference sequence). This CDR3 is built from 16 residues. V was cut by 5 bases and J by 0 bases, with 17 bases left in between. In nucleotides, the CDR3 is TGTGCCAGCAGTCCCCTAGGAGCGGCCCTCTCCTACGAGCAGTACTTC. Translating gives CASSPLGAALSYEQYF.

This clonotype occurred many times. The V call is TRBV7-2, the J call TRBJ1-5; D not resolved. The CDR3 has 17 amino acids. Germline V gives CDR1 SGHTA, CDR2 FQGNSA. V dropped 1 base and J dropped 2 bases, with 15 bases sitting between them. The CDR3 is CASSLEGRGWRNQPQHF. CDR3 nucleotides: TGTGCCAGCAGCTTAGAGGGCCGAGGGTGGCGCAATCAGCCCCAGCATTTT.

The genes are TRBV11-1 and TRBJ2-1; D is possibly TRBD2 (6 bases). Between the trimmed V and J ends, which lost 5 bases and 9 bases, there was a span of 17 bases. The CDR3 contains 14 residues. Germline V gene data show CDR1 as SGHAT and CDR2 as FQDESV (reference sequence). The CDR3 protein is CASSAGLLPSEQFF. CDR3 coding DNA: TGTGCCAGCAGCGCGGGACTCCTCCCCAGTGAGCAGTTCTTC.

This clonotype was found a few times. The V and J genes are TRBV20-1 and TRBJ2-7, with D possibly matching TRBD2 (7 bases). Trimming removed 0 bases at V and 3 bases at J, with 21 bases between. CDR1 is DFQATT, CDR2 SNEGSKA, per germline (reference sequence). This CDR3 is 17 amino acids long. CDR3 DNA sequence: TGCAGTGCTAGAGATTTTGGGGGGGGCACGAGGGACTACGAGCAGTACTTC. Protein: CSARDFGGGTRDYEQYF.

This clonotype was seen repeatedly, ten times or more. V and J are TRBV7-3 and TRBJ2-1; 9 bases map to TRBD2. The CDR3 is 14 residues long. Germline-derived CDR1 and CDR2 are SGHTA and FQGTGA. Unmatched junction bases numbered 7, after V lost 5 bases and J lost 8 bases. As DNA, the CDR3 is TGTGCCAGCAGCACCGATAGCGGGAGTGATGAGCAGTTCTTC. It is translated as CASSTDSGSDEQFF.

The gene calls are TRBV12-3 or TRBV12-4 and TRBJ2-5; TRBD2 aligns across 10 bases. V was pared by 8 bases and J by 2 bases, with 8 bases of the junction left unmatched. The CDR3 totals 15 residues. CDR3 loop: CASVLGTSVQETQYF. CDR3 nucleotide sequence: TGTGCCAGCGTCCTAGGGACTAGCGTGCAAGAGACCCAGTACTTC.

This clonotype showed up just a few times. The rearrangement joins TRBV11-1 to TRBJ1-2; D gene ambiguous. V lost 4 bases, J lost 4 bases, and 16 bases lay in between. CDR3 length equals 15 residues. Germline CDR1 and CDR2: SGHAT and FQDESV (reference sequence). DNA for the CDR3: TGTGCCAGCAGCTCCCCCGCTCATGGAAGCTATGGCTACACCTTC. This sequence encodes CASSSPAHGSYGYTF.

The V call is TRBV7-2, the J call TRBJ2-7; the match to TRBD2 covers 8 bases. The germline CDR1 and CDR2 sequences are SGHTA and FQGNSA. The J segment lost 2 bases and the V segment lost 6 bases, leaving 9 bases of the junction unmatched. This CDR3 contains 15 residues. CDR3 in DNA: TGTGCCAGCAGGGGCCCCCTAGCGGGCACCTACGAGCAGTACTTC. Protein: CASRGPLAGTYEQYF.

This clonotype was recorded a few times. The chain uses TRBV3-1 and TRBJ1-2, with a weak D call TRBD1 (6 bases). Trimming took 4 bases from V and 5 from J, leaving 11 bases between them. CDR1 is LGHDT, CDR2 YNNKEL, per germline (reference sequence). The CDR3 runs 13 residues. CDR3 nucleotide sequence: TGTGCCAGCAGCCCGGGACAAACTTATGGCTACACCTTC. Protein: CASSPGQTYGYTF.

This clonotype was counted at least ten times. The chain recombines TRBV4-3 with TRBJ2-5; the D gene is possibly TRBD2 (5 bases). The CDR3 has 13 residues. Between the trimmed V and J ends, which lost 1 base and 5 bases, there was a span of 8 bases. CDR1 is LGHNA, CDR2 YSLEER, per germline. The DNA of the CDR3 is TGCGCCAGCAGCCAAGGCCGCGGGGAGACCCAGTACTTC. It is translated as CASSQGRGETQYF.

This clonotype was recorded at least ten times. The genes are TRBV7-9 and TRBJ2-5; 7 nucleotides match TRBD1. CDR1 and CDR2 from the germline V gene are SEHNR and FQNEAQ (reference sequence). The CDR3 covers 14 residues. Unmatched junction bases numbered 3, after V lost 0 bases and J lost 5 bases. The DNA for the CDR3 is TGTGCCAGCAGCTTAGCGGGACAGAGGGAGACCCAGTACTTC. It specifies CASSLAGQRETQYF.

This clonotype appeared a few times. The chain links TRBV28 to TRBJ1-1; D is ambiguous. There are 15 residues in the CDR3. Germline V CDR1 and CDR2: MDHEN, SYDVKM. Trimming pared 3 bases from V and 5 bases from J, leaving 16 bases between. CDR3 nucleotides: TGTGCCAGCAGTTTCCCTGGTAGCTCGCGAACTGAAGCTTTCTTT. Its protein product is CASSFPGSSRTEAFF.

In its sample, this clonotype was seen a few times. The gene calls are TRBV29-1 and TRBJ2-2; 12 bases align to TRBD2. This CDR3 is built from 13 residues. Germline V gene data show CDR1 as SQVTM and CDR2 as ANQGSEA. Losses at the gene ends were 7 bases for V and 6 bases for J; bases not matched to a gene: 3. CDR3 coding DNA: TGCAGCGGCCGACTAGCGGGGGCCGGGGAGCTGTTTTTT. This gives the protein CSGRLAGAGELFF.

This clonotype was seen ten or more times. This chain connects TRBV4-1 to TRBJ2-3; D is unclear. Germline V lookup: CDR1 MGHRA, CDR2 YSYEKL. The CDR3 is 15 residues long. The V end lost 0 bases, the J end lost 4 bases, and 11 bases lay between the germline ends. The CDR3 sequence is CASSQDRSSSDTQYF. CDR3 DNA: TGCGCCAGCAGCCAAGACAGGTCTTCCTCAGATACGCAGTATTTT.